The 21 T cell receptor beta chains below were found in one sample sequenced in a study of blood T cell repertoires in COVID-19. The data were produced by immunoSEQ multiplex PCR, yet TCRdb's version contains in-frame clones alone and is incomplete. The sample consists of about 94,000 clones, around 74% of them appearing once. Material for sequencing was peripheral blood. The receptors were sampled from a man between 65 and 79 years old with COVID-19, enrolled during active disease.

V usage is TRBV23-1 and J usage is TRBJ1-1; no firm D call. TRBV23-1 is an open reading frame, and its role is uncertain. The CDR3 sequence is 13 residues long. The V and J ends lost 7 bases and 1 base respectively, with 10 bases between them. CDR3 nucleotides: TGCGCCAGCACTCAGAGGGAGAACACTGAAGCTTTCTTT. This translates into CASTQRENTEAFF.

V usage is TRBV9 and J usage is TRBJ2-3, with TRBD2 identical over 12 bases. V lost 6 bases and J lost 7; bases outside the gene matches: 6. Germline loops: CDR1 SGDLS, CDR2 YYNGEE. This CDR3 has 14 residues. CDR3 region: CASNRLAGEHTQYF. CDR3 DNA sequence: TGTGCCAGCAACCGACTAGCGGGAGAGCATACGCAGTATTTT.

This chain joins TRBV6-2 or TRBV6-3 and TRBJ1-3, with a weak D call TRBD1 (6 bases). The CDR3 is made up of 17 amino acids. Germline lookup yields CDR1 MNHEY and CDR2 SVGEGT. V lost 6 bases and J 0 bases, leaving 18 bases between the germline ends. The CDR3 DNA follows: TGTGCCAGCAGCAAGCGAACAGGGATGGCCTCTGGAAACACCATATATTTT. It encodes CASSKRTGMASGNTIYF.

This clone appeared a few times. V and J are TRBV6-5 and TRBJ1-5, with 10 bases fitting TRBD1. The V gene end was trimmed by 7 bases and the J gene end by 6 bases; junction bases not matched to a gene: 9. The CDR3 contains 15 residues. Germline-derived CDR1 and CDR2 are MNHEY and SVGAGI. As DNA, the CDR3 is TGTGCCAGCATCCGGGACAGGGGTTTGGGTCAGCCCCAGCATTTT. Translated: CASIRDRGLGQPQHF.

This clone was seen a single time. The chain employs TRBV5-5 and TRBJ2-3, with 11 bases that match TRBD2. Germline V gives CDR1 SGHKS, CDR2 YYEKEE (reference sequence). V was pared by 5 bases and J by 4 bases, with 12 bases of the junction left unmatched. The CDR3 covers 17 residues. CDR3 protein: CASRLAGERGSPDTQYF. For the CDR3, the DNA is TGTGCCAGCAGACTAGCGGGAGAGAGGGGCAGCCCAGATACGCAGTATTTT.

This clone occurred a few times. This chain uses TRBV7-9 with TRBJ2-2, with a possible D match to TRBD1 (6 bases). CDR1 is SEHNR, CDR2 FQNEAQ, per germline (reference sequence). This CDR3 comprises 16 residues. V lost 5 bases and J lost 4, with 17 bases in between. The CDR3 sequence: CASSTPTGGVTGELFF. For the CDR3, the DNA is TGTGCCAGCAGCACTCCGACAGGTGGGGTCACCGGGGAGCTGTTTTTT.

This chain links TRBV5-1 with TRBJ2-7; 12 nucleotides match TRBD2. After removal of 0 bases from V and 3 bases from J, the junction contained 1 base not matched to a gene. Germline CDR1 reads SGHRS; CDR2 reads YFSETQ. The CDR3 is made up of 15 amino acids. CDR3 bases: TGCGCCAGCAGCTTGGTGACTAGCGGGGGCTACGAGCAGTACTTC. Residues: CASSLVTSGGYEQYF.

J is TRBJ1-4 and V is TRBV29-1, with 10 bases identical to TRBD1. The CDR3 consists of 12 residues. Germline CDR1 reads SQVTM; CDR2 reads ANQGSEA. The ends lost 6 bases at V and 7 bases at J; junction bases unmatched: 2. CDR3 residues: CSVRTGGEKLFF. The CDR3 nucleotides read TGCAGCGTCAGGACAGGGGGTGAAAAACTGTTTTTT.

This clone showed up just a few times. The chain joins TRBV5-1 to TRBJ2-7; TRBD1 agrees at 9 bases. Germline trimming cut 2 bases from V and 5 bases from J; bases unmatched to any gene: 8. This CDR3 is built from 15 residues. CDR1 is SGHRS, CDR2 YFSETQ, per germline. The CDR3 reads CASSLSGQGTHEQYF. In DNA, the CDR3 is TGCGCCAGCAGCTTATCGGGACAGGGTACCCACGAGCAGTACTTC.

The gene calls are TRBV7-2 and TRBJ1-3; D perhaps matches TRBD1 (6 bases). Looked up from germline, CDR1 is SGHTA and CDR2 is FQGNSA. With 5 bases removed from V and 6 bases from J, the gap between germline ends came to 17 bases. The CDR3 extends over 15 amino acids. The CDR3 reads CASSVDRNPVNTIYF. The CDR3 DNA reads TGTGCCAGCAGCGTAGACAGGAACCCTGTAAACACCATATATTTT.

V is TRBV28 and J is TRBJ2-2; TRBD1 agrees at 9 bases. The CDR3 is made up of 17 amino acids. Germline assignment: CDR1 MDHEN and CDR2 SYDVKM. Unmatched junction bases numbered 8, after V lost 5 bases and J lost 1 base. CDR3 loop: CASSPPPGQGNTGELFF. CDR3 in DNA: TGTGCCAGCAGTCCCCCACCGGGACAGGGGAACACCGGGGAGCTGTTTTTT.

V and J are TRBV19 and TRBJ2-1; unclear D gene. The V gene's germline CDR1 is LNHDA and CDR2 SQIVND (reference sequence). The germline V and J ends were trimmed by 3 bases and 7 bases, with 10 bases remaining between them. The CDR3 spans 13 residues. The CDR3 is CASSINHRNEQFF. Here the CDR3 DNA reads TGTGCCAGTAGTATTAACCATCGGAATGAGCAGTTCTTC.

This chain links TRBV10-2 with TRBJ2-1, with 9 bases fitting TRBD1. Trimming removed 6 bases from V and 4 bases from J; junction bases left unmatched: 16. The CDR3 covers 18 residues. Looked up from germline, CDR1 is WSHSY and CDR2 is SAAADI. The CDR3: CASRQQGAVGPPYNEQFF. The DNA for the CDR3 is TGCGCCAGCAGACAACAGGGGGCAGTGGGCCCACCATACAATGAGCAGTTCTTC.

The V call is TRBV18, the J call TRBJ2-5; TRBD1 agrees at 7 bases. CDR3 length equals 13 residues. Trimming took 3 bases from V and 3 from J; bases not matched to a gene: 1. In germline, CDR1 is KGHSH, CDR2 LQKENI. In DNA form, the CDR3 reads TGTGCCAGCTCACCGGGGACAGAAGAGACCCAGTACTTC. It codes for CASSPGTEETQYF. Full variable domain (missing parts from reference TRBV18 and TRBJ2-5): NAGVMQNPRHLVRRRGQEARLRCSPMKGHSHVYWYRQLPEEGLKFMVYLQKENIIDESGMPKERFSAEFPKEGPSILRIQQVVRGDSAAYFCASSPGTEETQYFGPGTRLLVL.

The V gene is TRBV4-1, the J gene TRBJ2-1; 10 positions match TRBD2. In germline, CDR1 is MGHRA, CDR2 YSYEKL. Trimming took 1 base from V and 6 from J; bases not matched to a gene: 9. CDR3 length equals 17 residues. CDR3 loop: CASSQGGSGRGFNEQFF. In DNA form, the CDR3 reads TGCGCCAGCAGCCAAGGAGGGAGCGGGAGGGGATTCAATGAGCAGTTCTTC.

The V and J genes are TRBV10-1 and TRBJ2-1; 11 bases line up with TRBD2. J lost 15 bases, V lost 7 bases, and 5 bases had no gene match. Per the germline V gene, CDR1 is WNHNN and CDR2 is SYGVQD (reference sequence). The CDR3 contains 11 residues. CDR3: CASTPSGRRFF. The CDR3 nucleotides are TGCGCCAGCACCCCTAGCGGGAGGAGGTTCTTC.

The chain couples TRBV19 to TRBJ1-2; D is ambiguous. CDR1 is LNHDA, CDR2 SQIVND, per germline (reference sequence). CDR3 length: 14 residues. V dropped 1 base and J dropped 8 bases, with 14 bases sitting between them. The CDR3 nucleotides read TGTGCCAGTAGTATAGGGCCAAACGGAGACGGCTACACCTTC. It is translated as CASSIGPNGDGYTF.

The gene calls are TRBV28 and TRBJ1-1; no clear D. CDR1 and CDR2 from the germline V gene are MDHEN and SYDVKM. The ends were cut back, 3 bases at V and 3 bases at J, with 14 bases in the middle. The CDR3 has 15 amino acids. CDR3 region: CASSFWPPSDTEAFF. In DNA form, the CDR3 reads TGTGCCAGCAGTTTCTGGCCCCCGAGCGACACTGAAGCTTTCTTT.

On this clone: An end of the junction differs from the germline gene, which may be a read error. V usage is TRBV6-2 or TRBV6-3 and J usage is TRBJ2-3; weak D call: TRBD1 (6 bases). CDR1 is MNHEY, CDR2 SVGEGT, per germline. This CDR3 has 19 amino acids. CDR3 DNA: TGTGCCAGTAGTTACTCCCTCCGGGGCCCTGGGGGCCGCACAGATACGCAGTATTTT. Translation: CASSYSLRGPGGRTDTQYF.

This chain uses TRBV5-1 with TRBJ2-5; 7 bases map to TRBD1. The CDR3 has 15 residues. Germline values: CDR1 SGHRS, CDR2 YFSETQ. The junction had 6 bases not matched to a gene; V was cut back by 3 bases and J by 1 base. As DNA, the CDR3 is TGCGCCAGCAGCTCAAACAGGGGTACCCAAGAGACCCAGTACTTC. Translation: CASSSNRGTQETQYF.

There are many counts of this clone. This rearrangement joins TRBV3-1 (or the pseudogene TRBV3-2) to TRBJ1-2; possible D gene TRBD1, 5 bases. The V end lost 1 base, the J end lost 13 bases, and 19 bases lay between the germline ends. This CDR3 contains 14 residues. From germline, CDR1 is LGHDT and CDR2 YNNKEL (reference sequence). In DNA, the CDR3 is TGTGCCAGCAGCCAAGCGTCCCTCGGGGGGGAGCTCACCTTC. As protein: CASSQASLGGELTF.